Following are 32 T cell receptor beta chains from one sample sequenced in a study of T cells after yellow fever vaccination. TCRdb re-derived calls from the 5' RACE reads in MiXCR, one entry per CDR3 protein. The repertoire consists of some 260,000 distinct CDR3 sequences, with over 4.5% occurring once and the leading ten covering about 3.5%. The sequencing used CD4+ T cells sorted from PBMCs, collected on the day of the yellow fever booster vaccination. These receptors all stem from a man between 18 and 35 years old who received the YFV17D yellow fever vaccine.

The J gene is TRBJ1-6, the V gene TRBV12-3 or TRBV12-4; D possibly corresponds to TRBD1 (6 bases). CDR3 length: 14 amino acids. The germline V and J ends were trimmed by 6 bases and 4 bases, with 10 bases remaining between them. CDR3 residues: CASSPGQYNSPLHF. As DNA, the CDR3 is TGTGCCAGCAGCCCCGGACAGTATAATTCACCCCTCCACTTT.

The sample holds many counts of this clonotype. CDR3 sequence (DNA): TGTGCCAGCAGCGTAGTCCCACTAGACAATGAGCAGTTCTTC. Amino acids: CASSVVPLDNEQFF. The chain has TRBV9 and TRBJ2-1; D is perhaps TRBD2 (5 bases). Trimming shortened V by 0 bases and J by 5 bases, and 9 bases separated the two germline ends. The V gene's germline CDR1 is SGDLS and CDR2 YYNGEE. The CDR3 covers 14 residues.

CDR3 bases: TGTGCCAGCAGCAGACAGGCCAACTCCTACGAGCAGTACTTC. Residues: CASSRQANSYEQYF. The chain carries TRBV6-6 and TRBJ2-7, with a tentative D call TRBD1 (6 bases). The germline gives CDR1 MNHNY, CDR2 SVGAGI (reference sequence). The CDR3 length is 14 residues. Trimming took off 6 bases at V and 0 bases at J, with 12 bases between the two ends.

The chain uses TRBV20-1 and TRBJ2-3; D may correspond to TRBD1 or TRBD2 (6 bases each). The germline V and J ends were trimmed by 2 bases and 4 bases, with 13 bases remaining between them. This CDR3 has 14 amino acids. Germline CDR1 is DFQATT and CDR2 is SNEGSKA (reference sequence). The CDR3 sequence is CSARNPGASDTQYF. In DNA, the CDR3 is TGCAGTGCTAGAAATCCGGGGGCGTCAGATACGCAGTATTTT.

Many counts were recorded for this clonotype. The rearrangement links TRBV10-3 to TRBJ1-1, with D perhaps matching TRBD1 (6 bases). CDR1 and CDR2 from the germline V gene are ENHRY and SYGVKD. Trimming cost V 4 bases and J 1 base, with 22 bases left between them. The CDR3 is 18 residues long. The CDR3 here is CAISVGRIVTGTNTEAFF. The CDR3 nucleotides are TGTGCCATCAGTGTGGGGCGGATAGTTACAGGGACGAACACTGAAGCTTTCTTT.

The rearrangement joins TRBV20-1 to TRBJ1-4, with TRBD1 as a possible D gene (5 bases). V lost 7 bases to trimming and J lost 8 bases, with 14 bases between them. This CDR3 is built from 12 residues. The germline V gene has CDR1 DFQATT and CDR2 SNEGSKA (reference sequence). CDR3 sequence: CSVPGSGEKLFF. Here the CDR3 DNA reads TGCAGTGTTCCAGGGTCCGGGGAAAAACTGTTTTTT.

This clonotype came up a few times. The rearrangement uses TRBV10-3 and TRBJ2-7; 7 bases align to TRBD1. This CDR3 comprises 14 residues. The V gene's germline CDR1 is ENHRY and CDR2 SYGVKD. V shed 2 bases, J shed 7 bases, and the junction held 8 bases outside the gene matches. The CDR3 DNA follows: TGTGCCATCAGTGAGCCAGGCAGGGGGAGAGAGCAGTACTTC. This gives the protein CAISEPGRGREQYF.

The sample holds many counts of this clonotype. J is TRBJ2-7 and V is TRBV29-1; D call uncertain. Germline CDR1 and CDR2: SQVTM and ANQGSEA. Between the trimmed V and J ends, which lost 1 base and 7 bases, there was a span of 8 bases. The CDR3 is made up of 11 amino acids. The CDR3, as DNA: TGCAGCGTTGAAGTGTTCTTAGAGCAGTACTTC. Protein sequence: CSVEVFLEQYF.

This chain connects TRBV25-1 to TRBJ2-3, with 7 bases aligning to TRBD1. The V gene end was trimmed by 4 bases and the J gene end by 7 bases; junction bases not matched to a gene: 11. CDR3 length equals 15 residues. Germline CDR1 MGHDK, CDR2 SYGVNS. The CDR3 sequence: CASSARQGGTHTQYF. The DNA for the CDR3 is TGTGCCAGCAGTGCCCGACAGGGCGGTACACATACGCAGTATTTT.

This clonotype was detected only a few times. The chain carries TRBV5-1 and TRBJ2-3; 9 bases agree with TRBD1. The CDR3 runs 16 residues. Germline values: CDR1 SGHRS, CDR2 YFSETQ. Trimming at V came to 2 bases and at J to 2 bases, leaving 6 bases not matched to a gene. DNA of the CDR3: TGCGCCAGCAGCTTTGGCGGGACAGGGTTCACAGATACGCAGTATTTT. Translated: CASSFGGTGFTDTQYF.

This clonotype was recorded a few times. V is TRBV20-1 and J is TRBJ1-2; weak D call: TRBD1 (6 bases). The CDR3 is 14 residues long. With 6 bases removed from V and 3 bases from J, the gap between germline ends came to 17 bases. Germline V gene data show CDR1 as DFQATT and CDR2 as SNEGSKA (reference sequence). The CDR3: CSALRDGQHYGYTF. CDR3 bases: TGCAGTGCCCTCAGGGACGGACAGCACTATGGCTACACCTTC.

This clonotype was observed a few times. The J gene is TRBJ2-2, the V gene TRBV19, with D hard to call. CDR3 length: 14 residues. Germline V gene sequence: CDR1 LNHDA, CDR2 SQIVND (reference sequence). The germline V and J ends were trimmed by 10 bases and 0 bases, with 12 bases remaining between them. The CDR3 nucleotides read TGTGCCACTAAGGACCGTCCGAACACCGGGGAGCTGTTTTTT. Protein sequence: CATKDRPNTGELFF.

The sample holds many counts of this clonotype. The chain carries TRBV5-1 and TRBJ2-1; 12 bases are a match to TRBD1. In germline, CDR1 is SGHRS, CDR2 YFSETQ. CDR3 size: 17 residues. V lost 4 bases and J lost 6; bases outside the gene matches: 11. The CDR3 loop is CASSPRGTGGHSNEQFF. Here the CDR3 DNA reads TGCGCCAGCAGCCCTAGGGGGACAGGGGGCCACTCCAATGAGCAGTTCTTC.

The chain employs TRBV19 and TRBJ1-2; D is undetermined. The germline V gene encodes CDR1 LNHDA and CDR2 SQIVND (reference sequence). There are 12 residues in the CDR3. V lost 5 bases, J lost 8 bases, and 12 bases lay in between. CDR3 protein: CASSPSLFGYTF. For the CDR3, the DNA is TGTGCCAGTAGTCCCAGTTTGTTCGGCTACACCTTC.

This chain joins TRBV4-1 and TRBJ1-2, with TRBD1 matching 8 bases. This CDR3 is 18 amino acids long. V trimming: 1 base; J trimming: 3 bases; junction bases outside the gene matches: 13. Germline V CDR1 and CDR2: MGHRA, YSYEKL. The CDR3 loop reads CASSQGKGRQGRDYGYTF. The CDR3 DNA follows: TGCGCCAGCAGCCAAGGAAAGGGACGACAGGGGAGGGACTATGGCTACACCTTC.

The chain combines TRBV14 with TRBJ1-2; no clear D. CDR1 and CDR2 from the germline V gene are SGHDN and FVKESK. Trimming left V 1 base short and J 8 bases short, with 11 bases between. The CDR3 has 13 amino acids. CDR3 protein: CASSQGYGVGYTF. CDR3 DNA: TGTGCCAGCAGCCAAGGCTACGGGGTCGGCTACACCTTC.

Many counts were recorded for this clonotype. The rearrangement joins TRBV10-3 to TRBJ1-3; a weak D match, TRBD1 (5 bases). There are 15 residues in the CDR3. Germline CDR1 and CDR2: ENHRY and SYGVKD. V was cut by 0 bases and J by 4 bases, with 10 bases left in between. CDR3 protein: CAISESPGPGNTIYF. The CDR3 DNA is TGTGCCATCAGTGAGTCTCCGGGGCCCGGAAACACCATATATTTT.

This clonotype has ten or more counts. The chain couples TRBV5-1 to TRBJ2-7; D possibly uses TRBD1 or TRBD2 (5 bases each). The V gene's germline CDR1 is SGHRS and CDR2 YFSETQ. The CDR3 consists of 13 residues. V shed 7 bases and J shed 3 bases, with 14 bases lying between them. The CDR3 reads CASRPGTRYEQYF. As DNA, the CDR3 is TGCGCCAGCCGCCCAGGGACCCGCTACGAGCAGTACTTC.

This clonotype has more than one count but fewer than ten. The chain combines TRBV10-2 with TRBJ2-7; 15 positions agree with TRBD2. The CDR3 covers 17 residues. J gave up 4 bases and V 4 bases, and 8 bases lay outside the gene matches. Germline CDR1 is WSHSY and CDR2 is SAAADI. This chain's CDR3 is CASSVGGLAGGLYEQYF. In DNA, the CDR3 is TGCGCCAGCAGTGTGGGGGGACTAGCGGGGGGACTTTACGAGCAGTACTTC.

This clonotype was counted ten times or more. The V call is TRBV6-1, the J call TRBJ2-7; the D gene is possibly TRBD1 (6 bases). CDR1 and CDR2 from the germline V gene are MNHNS and SASEGT. Trimming took 10 bases from V and 6 from J, leaving 16 bases between them. The CDR3 is 12 residues long. The CDR3 spells CATRETGPEQYV. In nucleotides, the CDR3 is TGTGCCACCAGGGAAACAGGGCCCGAGCAGTACGTC.

Only a few counts were recorded for this clonotype. The V gene is TRBV29-1, the J gene TRBJ1-1, with D possibly TRBD1 on 6 matching bases. This CDR3 has 14 amino acids. Germline V gene lookup returns CDR1 SQVTM and CDR2 ANQGSEA. Trimming shortened V by 5 bases and J by 4 bases, and 17 bases separated the two germline ends. CDR3 protein: CSVQKGRGFTEAFF. The CDR3 DNA sequence: TGCAGCGTTCAAAAGGGCAGGGGTTTCACTGAAGCTTTCTTT.

At least ten counts were recorded for this clonotype. The chain uses TRBV6-5 and TRBJ1-1; 7 nucleotides agree with TRBD1. The CDR3 runs 16 residues. Germline V gene data show CDR1 as MNHEY and CDR2 as SVGAGI. Germline trimming cut 6 bases from V and 2 bases from J; bases unmatched to any gene: 12. In DNA, the CDR3 is TGTGCCAGCAGCAAATCGGGACAGCGAAGAAACACTGAAGCTTTCTTT. Translated: CASSKSGQRRNTEAFF.

This clonotype came up a few times. The V gene is TRBV6-6, the J gene TRBJ2-1, with D perhaps assigned TRBD1 or TRBD2 (7 bases each). Trimming left V 6 bases short and J 2 bases short, with 14 bases between. This CDR3 is built from 15 residues. The germline V gene has CDR1 MNHNY and CDR2 SVGAGI (reference sequence). DNA of the CDR3: TGTGCCAGCAGCCGGGGGGACAGCGCCTACAATGAGCAGTTCTTC. Its translation: CASSRGDSAYNEQFF.

The chain links TRBV11-2 to TRBJ2-5; D may be TRBD2 (5 bases). Between the trimmed V and J ends, which lost 1 base and 4 bases, there was a span of 10 bases. The CDR3 length is 14 residues. Germline-derived CDR1 and CDR2 are SGHAT and FQNNGV. Written as DNA, the CDR3 is TGTGCCAGCAGCTTAGCCCGTCTAGCAGAGACCCAGTACTTC. Translated, it gives CASSLARLAETQYF.

There are many counts of this clonotype. The CDR3 DNA follows: TGTGCCAGCAGTTACTCGAGGGGCATAGGTTCACCCCTCCACTTT. Amino acid sequence: CASSYSRGIGSPLHF. The chain uses TRBV6-5 and TRBJ1-6, with D perhaps TRBD1 (5 bases). Trimming took off 0 bases at V and 9 bases at J, with 12 bases between the two ends. Per the germline V gene, CDR1 is MNHEY and CDR2 is SVGAGI. There are 15 residues in the CDR3.

CDR3 DNA sequence: TGTGCCACCAGCCCATACGGACAGGGCAATCAGCCCCAGCATTTT. Protein sequence: CATSPYGQGNQPQHF. The V gene is TRBV15, the J gene TRBJ1-5; 7 nucleotides line up with TRBD1. Trimming at V came to 5 bases and at J to 2 bases, leaving 6 bases not matched to a gene. The CDR3 is made up of 15 amino acids. The germline V gene encodes CDR1 LNHNV and CDR2 YYDKDF (reference sequence). Together with reference TRBV15 and TRBJ1-5, the CDR3 gives the full variable domain: DAMVIQNPRYQVTQFGKPVTLSCSQTLNHNVMYWYQQKSSQAPKLLFHYYDKDFNNEADTPDNFQSRRPNTSFCFLDIRSPGLGDTAMYLCATSPYGQGNQPQHFGDGTRLSIL.

This clonotype appeared many times. The rearrangement joins TRBV15 to TRBJ2-3; D not certain. Trimming left V 0 bases short and J 2 bases short, with 12 bases between. Germline V gene data show CDR1 as LNHNV and CDR2 as YYDKDF (reference sequence). The CDR3 loop spans 16 amino acids. The CDR3 spells CATSRDRTNPTDTQYF. The CDR3 nucleotides read TGTGCCACCAGCAGAGATCGGACGAACCCCACAGATACGCAGTATTTT.

This clonotype was seen a few times. V is TRBV15 and J is TRBJ1-6; no clear D gene. Germline V CDR1 and CDR2: LNHNV, YYDKDF (reference sequence). The germline V and J ends were trimmed by 0 bases and 12 bases, with 9 bases remaining between them. The CDR3 totals 13 residues. The CDR3 DNA reads TGTGCCACCAGCAGAGATCCCGCGGAACCCCTCCACTTT. This sequence encodes CATSRDPAEPLHF.

The chain uses TRBV5-1 and TRBJ1-5; D gene uncertain. The germline CDR1 and CDR2 sequences are SGHRS and YFSETQ. V gave up 0 bases and J gave up 1 base, with 5 bases separating them. This CDR3 has 14 residues. The CDR3 sequence is CASSLGESNQPQHF. The CDR3 DNA reads TGCGCCAGCAGCTTGGGGGAGAGCAATCAGCCCCAGCATTTT.

The rearrangement uses TRBV5-1 and TRBJ2-5; D gene uncertain. Germline CDR1 is SGHRS and CDR2 is YFSETQ. V was shortened by 7 bases and J by 2 bases, with 6 bases between the two germline ends. This CDR3 spans 11 amino acids. CDR3 sequence: CASRAQETQYF. The DNA for the CDR3 is TGCGCCAGCCGCGCACAAGAGACCCAGTACTTC.

With respect to this clonotype: A clone one base away is much larger, so this may be a read error. The chain recombines TRBV5-1 with TRBJ1-1; D is possibly TRBD1 (5 bases). The CDR3 is 14 amino acids. Germline CDR1 SGHRS, CDR2 YFSETQ. The V end lost 4 bases, the J end lost 4 bases, and 14 bases lay between the germline ends. CDR3 sequence: CASSPPQAITEAFF. DNA of the CDR3: TGCGCCAGCAGCCCCCCACAGGCGATCACTGAAGCTTTCTTT. Combining the CDR3 with reference TRBV5-1 and TRBJ1-1 gives the whole variable domain KAGVTQTPRYLIKTRGQQVTLSCSPISGHRSVSWYQQTPGQGLQFLFEYFSETQRNKGNFPGRFSGRQFSNSRSEMNVSTLELGDSALYLCASSPPQAITEAFFGQGTRLTVV.

This chain joins TRBV12-3 or TRBV12-4 and TRBJ1-4; D remains ambiguous. The CDR3 consists of 13 residues. Deletions cut 5 bases from V and 6 bases from J, with 10 bases between. CDR3 in amino acids: CASSLRHDEKLFF. Here the CDR3 DNA reads TGTGCCAGCAGTCTCCGACACGATGAAAAACTGTTTTTT.